This TCR beta chain was observed in a study of T cells in narcolepsy. Across the study: Donors had narcolepsy type 1 or type 2, or were healthy controls.

This clone has more than one count but fewer than ten. Its matching antigen is unknown. V lost 6 bases to trimming and J lost 7 bases, with 9 bases between them. Germline CDR1 reads MDHEN; CDR2 reads SYDVKM. The CDR3 contains 12 residues. Sequencing was performed with immunoSEQ multiplex PCR; in TCRdb, only in-frame clones are kept and a portion is missing. Of approximately 25,000 clones detected, roughly 62% appear once; the ten largest clones hold 10% to 15%. The study, taken as a whole, reports: Blood of same and different patients, but not healthy controls, reportedly held recurring autoreactive clonotypes. HCRT-specific and TRIB2-specific autoreactive clonotypes appeared among same-patient CSF and blood CD4+ clonotypes.

Sequenced sample: memory (CD45RA-) CD4+ T cells from blood. This TCR came from a human donor in good health. The chain recombines TRBV28 with TRBJ1-4; D remains ambiguous. The CDR3 DNA sequence: TGTGCCAGCAGGTCTCCTAGTGAAAAACTGTTTTTT. Translating gives CASRSPSEKLFF.